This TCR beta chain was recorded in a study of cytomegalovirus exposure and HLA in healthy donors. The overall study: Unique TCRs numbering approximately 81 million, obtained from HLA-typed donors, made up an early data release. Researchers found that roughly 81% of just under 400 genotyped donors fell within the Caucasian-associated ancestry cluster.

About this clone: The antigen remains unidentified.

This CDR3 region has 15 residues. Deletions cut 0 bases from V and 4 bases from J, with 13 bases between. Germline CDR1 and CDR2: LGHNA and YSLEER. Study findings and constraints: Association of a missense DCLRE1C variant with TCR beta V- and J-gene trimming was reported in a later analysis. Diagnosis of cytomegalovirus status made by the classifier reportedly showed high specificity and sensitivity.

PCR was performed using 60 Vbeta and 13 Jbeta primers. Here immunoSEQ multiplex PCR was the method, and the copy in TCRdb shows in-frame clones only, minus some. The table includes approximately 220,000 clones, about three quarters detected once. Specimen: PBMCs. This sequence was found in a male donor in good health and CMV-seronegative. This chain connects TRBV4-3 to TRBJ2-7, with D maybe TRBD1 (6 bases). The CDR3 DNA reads TGCGCCAGCAGCCAAGATAAGCACAGGGAGTACGAGCAGTACTTC. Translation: CASSQDKHREYEQYF.